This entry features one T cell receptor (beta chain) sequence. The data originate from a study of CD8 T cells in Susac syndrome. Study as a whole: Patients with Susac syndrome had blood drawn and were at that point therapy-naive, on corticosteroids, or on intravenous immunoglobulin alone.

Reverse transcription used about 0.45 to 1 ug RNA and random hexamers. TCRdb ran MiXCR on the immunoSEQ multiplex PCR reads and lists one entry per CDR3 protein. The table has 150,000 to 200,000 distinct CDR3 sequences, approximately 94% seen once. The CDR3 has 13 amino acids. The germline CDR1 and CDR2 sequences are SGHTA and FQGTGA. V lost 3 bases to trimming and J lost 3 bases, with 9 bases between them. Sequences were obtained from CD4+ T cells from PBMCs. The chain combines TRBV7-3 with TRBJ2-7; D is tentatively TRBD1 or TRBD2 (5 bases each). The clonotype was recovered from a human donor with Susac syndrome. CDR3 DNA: TGTGCCAGCAGCTTCGGGACCCACTACGAGCAGTACTTC. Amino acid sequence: CASSFGTHYEQYF.